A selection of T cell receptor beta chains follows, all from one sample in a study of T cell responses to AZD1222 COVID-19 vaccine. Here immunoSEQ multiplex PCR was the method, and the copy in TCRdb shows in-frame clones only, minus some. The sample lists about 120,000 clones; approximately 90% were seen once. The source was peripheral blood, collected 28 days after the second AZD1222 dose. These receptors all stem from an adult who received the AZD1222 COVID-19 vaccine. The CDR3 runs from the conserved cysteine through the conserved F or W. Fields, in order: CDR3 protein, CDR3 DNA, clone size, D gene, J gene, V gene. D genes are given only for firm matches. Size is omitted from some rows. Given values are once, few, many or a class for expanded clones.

CDR3 protein: CATSSLILGQGADGYTF
CDR3 DNA: TGTGCCACCAGCAGCCTTATCTTAGGACAGGGGGCTGATGGCTACACCTTC
clone size: -
D gene: TRBD1
J gene: TRBJ1-2
V gene: TRBV15

CDR3 protein: CASSPTTGTELFF
CDR3 DNA: TGTGCCAGCTCACCTACGACAGGGACGGAACTGTTTTTT
clone size: -
D gene: TRBD1
J gene: TRBJ1-4
V gene: TRBV18

CDR3 protein: CASSIGFGTGGYSNQPQHF
CDR3 DNA: TGTGCCAGTAGTATTGGGTTCGGGACAGGAGGATATAGCAATCAGCCCCAGCATTTT
clone size: -
D gene: TRBD1
J gene: TRBJ1-5
V gene: TRBV19

CDR3 protein: CASSTQVGTGQETQYF
CDR3 DNA: TGTGCCAGCAGTACTCAAGTGGGGACCGGCCAAGAGACCCAGTACTTC
clone size: -
D gene: -
J gene: TRBJ2-5
V gene: TRBV28

CDR3 protein: CASIIVNTEAFF
CDR3 DNA: TGTGCCAGCATAATCGTGAACACTGAAGCTTTCTTT
clone size: -
D gene: -
J gene: TRBJ1-1
V gene: TRBV12-3/TRBV12-4

CDR3 protein: CASSFMNTEAFF
CDR3 DNA: TGTGCCAGCAGTTTTATGAACACTGAAGCTTTCTTT
clone size: -
D gene: -
J gene: TRBJ1-1
V gene: TRBV27

CDR3 protein: CASSTKSGTHNEQFF
CDR3 DNA: TGTGCCAGCAGCACCAAAAGCGGGACACACAATGAGCAGTTCTTC
clone size: -
D gene: -
J gene: TRBJ2-1
V gene: TRBV5-4

CDR3 protein: CASSRRGLATQETQYF
CDR3 DNA: TGTGCCAGCAGCCGCCGGGGACTAGCGACCCAAGAGACCCAGTACTTC
clone size: -
D gene: TRBD2
J gene: TRBJ2-5
V gene: TRBV3-1/TRBV3-2

CDR3 protein: CASSTGTSRRDTQYF
CDR3 DNA: TGTGCCAGCAGCACCGGGACTAGCAGGCGGGATACGCAGTATTTT
clone size: once
D gene: TRBD2
J gene: TRBJ2-3
V gene: TRBV28

CDR3 protein: CASSHEEAGGLRSYEQYF
CDR3 DNA: TGTGCCAGCAGCCATGAGGAAGCAGGAGGGTTAAGGTCCTACGAGCAGTACTTC
clone size: once
D gene: -
J gene: TRBJ2-7
V gene: TRBV14

CDR3 protein: CASSPQQGSNYGYTF
CDR3 DNA: TGTGCCAGCTCACCACAACAGGGCTCTAACTATGGCTACACCTTC
clone size: -
D gene: -
J gene: TRBJ1-2
V gene: TRBV18

CDR3 protein: CPTGGASSPLHF
CDR3 DNA: TGCCCTACAGGGGGCGCTAGTTCACCCCTCCACTTT
clone size: -
D gene: TRBD1
J gene: TRBJ1-6
V gene: TRBV23-1

CDR3 protein: CASSEEAVFSYEQYF
CDR3 DNA: TGTGCCAGCAGTGAAGAAGCGGTCTTCTCCTACGAGCAGTACTTC
clone size: -
D gene: -
J gene: TRBJ2-7
V gene: TRBV2

CDR3 protein: CASRATYNEQFF
CDR3 DNA: TGTGCCAGCAGGGCAACTTACAATGAGCAGTTCTTC
clone size: -
D gene: -
J gene: TRBJ2-1
V gene: TRBV2

CDR3 protein: CASTLGATAARQPQHF
CDR3 DNA: TGTGCCAGTACCTTGGGGGCGACCGCTGCGCGTCAGCCCCAGCATTTT
clone size: -
D gene: -
J gene: TRBJ1-5
V gene: TRBV19

CDR3 protein: CASSYSSLYNEQFF
CDR3 DNA: TGTGCCAGCAGTTACTCGAGCCTCTACAATGAGCAGTTCTTC
clone size: -
D gene: -
J gene: TRBJ2-1
V gene: TRBV6-5

CDR3 protein: CASSYSGGFSVQPQHF
CDR3 DNA: TGTGCCAGCAGTTACTCGGGGGGCTTTTCTGTTCAGCCCCAGCATTTT
clone size: -
D gene: -
J gene: TRBJ1-5
V gene: TRBV6-5

CDR3 protein: CASRRGSQPQHF
CDR3 DNA: TGTGCCAGCAGGAGGGGGAGCCAGCCCCAGCATTTT
clone size: -
D gene: -
J gene: TRBJ1-5
V gene: TRBV28

CDR3 protein: CASSVLGQTIEETQYF
CDR3 DNA: TGTGCCAGCAGTGTATTGGGACAGACGATTGAAGAGACCCAGTACTTC
clone size: -
D gene: TRBD1
J gene: TRBJ2-5
V gene: TRBV5-6

CDR3 protein: CSVEDRTENEKLFF
CDR3 DNA: TGCAGCGTTGAAGATAGGACTGAAAATGAAAAACTGTTTTTT
clone size: -
D gene: -
J gene: TRBJ1-4
V gene: TRBV29-1

CDR3 protein: CASSRAGVSHEQFF
CDR3 DNA: TGTGCCAGCAGTCGAGCGGGAGTCAGTCATGAGCAGTTCTTC
clone size: -
D gene: TRBD2
J gene: TRBJ2-1
V gene: TRBV28

CDR3 protein: CATSRDSLRAEAFF
CDR3 DNA: TGTGCCACCAGCAGAGATTCTTTGCGCGCTGAAGCTTTCTTT
clone size: -
D gene: -
J gene: TRBJ1-1
V gene: TRBV15

CDR3 protein: CASSRNAGTHSGNTIYF
CDR3 DNA: TGTGCCAGCAGTAGAAACGCCGGGACCCACTCTGGAAACACCATATATTTT
clone size: -
D gene: -
J gene: TRBJ1-3
V gene: TRBV27

CDR3 protein: CASSAGLAGETQYF
CDR3 DNA: TGTGCCAGTAGTGCAGGACTAGCCGGGGAGACCCAGTACTTC
clone size: -
D gene: TRBD2
J gene: TRBJ2-5
V gene: TRBV19

CDR3 protein: CASSQVLLSRRSSYNEQFF
CDR3 DNA: TGTGCCAGCAGCCAAGTCCTCCTCTCCCGGAGAAGCTCCTACAATGAGCAGTTCTTC
clone size: few
D gene: -
J gene: TRBJ2-1
V gene: TRBV14

CDR3 protein: CASCFRVGSTEAFF
CDR3 DNA: TGTGCCAGTTGCTTCAGGGTCGGGAGCACTGAAGCTTTCTTT
clone size: -
D gene: -
J gene: TRBJ1-1
V gene: TRBV19

CDR3 protein: CASSYGALTTDTQYF
CDR3 DNA: TGTGCCAGCAGTTACGGTGCTCTTACCACAGATACGCAGTATTTT
clone size: once
D gene: -
J gene: TRBJ2-3
V gene: TRBV6-5

CDR3 protein: CASSMERTSYEQYF
CDR3 DNA: TGTGCCAGTAGTATGGAGCGAACCTCCTACGAGCAGTACTTC
clone size: once
D gene: -
J gene: TRBJ2-7
V gene: TRBV19

CDR3 protein: CASSEETGYSYEQYF
CDR3 DNA: TGTGCCAGCAGTGAAGAGACAGGGTATTCCTACGAGCAGTACTTC
clone size: -
D gene: TRBD1
J gene: TRBJ2-7
V gene: TRBV6-1

CDR3 protein: CASSSGTRLYGYTF
CDR3 DNA: TGTGCCAGCAGTTCCGGGACACGGCTCTATGGCTACACCTTC
clone size: -
D gene: -
J gene: TRBJ1-2
V gene: TRBV27

CDR3 protein: CASSLLAGAYTGELFF
CDR3 DNA: TGCGCCAGCAGCTTACTAGCGGGAGCGTACACCGGGGAGCTGTTTTTT
clone size: -
D gene: TRBD2
J gene: TRBJ2-2
V gene: TRBV5-1

CDR3 protein: CASSQGGQGSGNTIYF
CDR3 DNA: TGCGCCAGCAGCCAAGGAGGACAGGGCTCTGGAAACACCATATATTTT
clone size: -
D gene: TRBD1
J gene: TRBJ1-3
V gene: TRBV4-1

CDR3 protein: CASSLHVRDGTDTQYF
CDR3 DNA: TGTGCCAGCAGCCTCCATGTCCGGGACGGCACAGATACGCAGTATTTT
clone size: -
D gene: -
J gene: TRBJ2-3
V gene: TRBV4-2

CDR3 protein: CAISELGADTQYF
CDR3 DNA: TGTGCCATCAGTGAGTTGGGGGCGGATACGCAGTATTTT
clone size: -
D gene: -
J gene: TRBJ2-3
V gene: TRBV10-3

CDR3 protein: CASSRAGGYNEQFF
CDR3 DNA: TGTGCCAGCAGCCGAGCGGGAGGGTACAATGAGCAGTTCTTC
clone size: -
D gene: TRBD2
J gene: TRBJ2-1
V gene: TRBV6-4

CDR3 protein: CASSGTGGGGSPLHF
CDR3 DNA: TGTGCCAGCAGCGGAACAGGGGGCGGTGGTTCACCCCTCCACTTT
clone size: -
D gene: TRBD1
J gene: TRBJ1-6
V gene: TRBV5-5

CDR3 protein: CASSHDRSSYNEQFF
CDR3 DNA: TGTGCCAGTAGTCACGACAGGAGCTCCTACAATGAGCAGTTCTTC
clone size: -
D gene: -
J gene: TRBJ2-1
V gene: TRBV19

CDR3 protein: CASSLEQGAEQYF
CDR3 DNA: TGTGCCAGCAGCTTAGAACAGGGGGCGGAGCAGTACTTC
clone size: -
D gene: TRBD1
J gene: TRBJ2-7
V gene: TRBV7-9

CDR3 protein: CASSPWGQGESANQPQHF
CDR3 DNA: TGTGCCAGCAGCCCCTGGGGACAGGGTGAGTCGGCTAATCAGCCCCAGCATTTT
clone size: -
D gene: TRBD1
J gene: TRBJ1-5
V gene: TRBV7-6

CDR3 protein: CASSQGPLITLNEQYF
CDR3 DNA: TGTGCCAGCAGTCAAGGACCGTTAATTACCCTCAACGAGCAGTACTTC
clone size: once
D gene: -
J gene: TRBJ2-7
V gene: TRBV27